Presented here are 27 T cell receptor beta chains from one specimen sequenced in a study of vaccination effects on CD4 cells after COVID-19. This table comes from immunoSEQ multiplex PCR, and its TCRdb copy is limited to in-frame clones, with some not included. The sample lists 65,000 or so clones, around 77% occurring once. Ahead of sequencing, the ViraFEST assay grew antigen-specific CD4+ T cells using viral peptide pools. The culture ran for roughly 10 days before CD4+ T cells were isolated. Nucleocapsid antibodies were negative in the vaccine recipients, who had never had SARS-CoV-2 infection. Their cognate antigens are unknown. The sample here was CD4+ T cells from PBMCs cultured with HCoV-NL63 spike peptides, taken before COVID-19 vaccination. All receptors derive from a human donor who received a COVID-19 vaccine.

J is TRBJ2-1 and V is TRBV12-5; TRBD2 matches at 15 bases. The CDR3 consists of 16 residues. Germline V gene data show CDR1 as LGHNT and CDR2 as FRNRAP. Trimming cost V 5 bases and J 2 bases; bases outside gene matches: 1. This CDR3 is CASGGTSGGTYNEQFF. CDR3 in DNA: TGTGCTAGTGGTGGGACTAGCGGGGGGACCTACAATGAGCAGTTCTTC.

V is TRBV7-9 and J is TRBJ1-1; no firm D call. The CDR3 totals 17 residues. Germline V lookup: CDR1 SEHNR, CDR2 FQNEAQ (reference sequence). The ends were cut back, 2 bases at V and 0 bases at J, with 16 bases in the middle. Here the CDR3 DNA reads TGTGCCAGCAGCTTATATTCGGGGAGGATGGTGAACACTGAAGCTTTCTTT. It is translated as CASSLYSGRMVNTEAFF. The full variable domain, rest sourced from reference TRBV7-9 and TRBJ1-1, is DTGVSQNPRHKITKRGQNVTFRCDPISEHNRLYWYRQTLGQGPEFLTYFQNEAQLEKSRLLSDRFSAERPKGSFSTLEIQRTEQGDSAMYLCASSLYSGRMVNTEAFFGQGTRLTVV.

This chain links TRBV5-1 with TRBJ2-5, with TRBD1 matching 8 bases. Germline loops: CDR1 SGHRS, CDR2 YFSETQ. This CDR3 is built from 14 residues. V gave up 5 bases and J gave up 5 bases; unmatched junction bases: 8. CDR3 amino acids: CASRIGQGGETQYF. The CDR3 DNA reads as TGCGCCAGCAGAATCGGACAGGGCGGCGAGACCCAGTACTTC.

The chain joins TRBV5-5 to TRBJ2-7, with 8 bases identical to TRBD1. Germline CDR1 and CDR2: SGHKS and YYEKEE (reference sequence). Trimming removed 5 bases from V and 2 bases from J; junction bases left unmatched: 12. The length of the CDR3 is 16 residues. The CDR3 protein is CASSPTTGAKTYEQYV. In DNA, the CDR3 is TGTGCCAGCAGTCCGACGACAGGGGCGAAAACCTACGAGCAGTACGTC.

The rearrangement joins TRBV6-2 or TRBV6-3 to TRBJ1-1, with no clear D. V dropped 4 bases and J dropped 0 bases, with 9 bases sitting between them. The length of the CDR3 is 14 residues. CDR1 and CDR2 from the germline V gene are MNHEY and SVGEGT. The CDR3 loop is CASSWKGMNTEAFF. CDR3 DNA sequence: TGTGCCAGCAGTTGGAAAGGCATGAACACTGAAGCTTTCTTT.

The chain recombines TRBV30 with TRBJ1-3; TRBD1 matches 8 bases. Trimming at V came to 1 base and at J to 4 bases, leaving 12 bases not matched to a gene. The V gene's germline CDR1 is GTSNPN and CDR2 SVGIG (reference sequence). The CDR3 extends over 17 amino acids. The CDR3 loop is CAWSARRTGRHGNTIYF. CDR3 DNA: TGTGCCTGGAGTGCCCGAAGGACAGGGCGACACGGAAACACCATATATTTT. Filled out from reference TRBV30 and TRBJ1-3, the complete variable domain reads SQTIHQWPATLVQPVGSPLSLECTVEGTSNPNLYWYRQAAGRGLQLLFYSVGIGQISSEVPQNLSASRPQDRQFILSSKKLLLSDSGFYLCAWSARRTGRHGNTIYFGEGSWLTVV.

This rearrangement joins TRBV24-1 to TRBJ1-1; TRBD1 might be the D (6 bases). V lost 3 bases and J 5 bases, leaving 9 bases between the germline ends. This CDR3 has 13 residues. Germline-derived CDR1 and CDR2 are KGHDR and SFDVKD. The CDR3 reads CATSDERGTEAFF. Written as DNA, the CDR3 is TGTGCCACCAGTGATGAAAGGGGGACTGAAGCTTTCTTT.

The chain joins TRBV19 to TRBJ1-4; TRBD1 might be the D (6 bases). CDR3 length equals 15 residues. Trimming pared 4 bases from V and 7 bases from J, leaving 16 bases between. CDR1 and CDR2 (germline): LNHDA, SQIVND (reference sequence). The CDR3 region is CASSNEQGRGEKLFF. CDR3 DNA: TGTGCCAGTAGTAACGAACAGGGTCGGGGTGAAAAACTGTTTTTT.

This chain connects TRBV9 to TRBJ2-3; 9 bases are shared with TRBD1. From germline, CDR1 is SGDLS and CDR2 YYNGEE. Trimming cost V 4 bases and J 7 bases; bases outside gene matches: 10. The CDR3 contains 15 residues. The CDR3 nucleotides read TGTGCCAGCAGCTCCCGCTTTGGACAGGGGAATACGCAGTATTTT. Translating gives CASSSRFGQGNTQYF.

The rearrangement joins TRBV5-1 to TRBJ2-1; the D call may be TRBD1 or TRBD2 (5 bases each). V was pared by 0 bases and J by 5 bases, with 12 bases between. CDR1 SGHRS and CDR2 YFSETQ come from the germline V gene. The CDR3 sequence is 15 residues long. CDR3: CASSLEPGTHNEQFF. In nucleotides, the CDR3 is TGCGCCAGCAGCTTGGAACCGGGGACCCACAATGAGCAGTTCTTC.

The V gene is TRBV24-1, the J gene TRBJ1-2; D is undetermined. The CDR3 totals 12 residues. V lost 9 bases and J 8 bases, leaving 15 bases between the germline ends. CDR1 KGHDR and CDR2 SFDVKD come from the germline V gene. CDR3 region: CATRGELRGYTF. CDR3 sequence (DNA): TGTGCCACCCGCGGGGAGTTACGAGGCTACACCTTC.

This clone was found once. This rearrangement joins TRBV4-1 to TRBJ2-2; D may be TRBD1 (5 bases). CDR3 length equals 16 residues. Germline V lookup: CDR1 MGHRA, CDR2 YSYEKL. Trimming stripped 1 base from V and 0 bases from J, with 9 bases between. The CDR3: CASSQGTSANTGELFF. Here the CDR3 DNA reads TGCGCCAGCAGCCAAGGGACAAGCGCGAACACCGGGGAGCTGTTTTTT.

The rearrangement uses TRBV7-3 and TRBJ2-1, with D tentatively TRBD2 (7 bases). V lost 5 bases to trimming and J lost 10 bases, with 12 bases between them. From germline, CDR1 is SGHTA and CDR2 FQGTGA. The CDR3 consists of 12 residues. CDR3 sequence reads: CASSREGGEQFF. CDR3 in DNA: TGTGCCAGCAGCCGCGAGGGGGGGGAGCAGTTCTTC.

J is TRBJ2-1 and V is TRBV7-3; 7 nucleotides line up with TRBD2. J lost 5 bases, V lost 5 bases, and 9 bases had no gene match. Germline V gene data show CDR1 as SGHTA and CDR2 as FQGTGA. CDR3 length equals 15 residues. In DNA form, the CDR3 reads TGTGCCAGCAGCCTTACGGGGGGACCCAACAATGAGCAGTTCTTC. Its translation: CASSLTGGPNNEQFF.

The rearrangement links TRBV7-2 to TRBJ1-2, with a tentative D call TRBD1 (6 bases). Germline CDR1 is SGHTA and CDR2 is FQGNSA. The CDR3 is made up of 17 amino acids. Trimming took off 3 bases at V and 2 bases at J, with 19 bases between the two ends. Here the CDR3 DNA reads TGTGCCAGCAGCTTCTCGGGGGGGCGATGGAGGAACTATGGCTACACCTTC. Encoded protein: CASSFSGGRWRNYGYTF.

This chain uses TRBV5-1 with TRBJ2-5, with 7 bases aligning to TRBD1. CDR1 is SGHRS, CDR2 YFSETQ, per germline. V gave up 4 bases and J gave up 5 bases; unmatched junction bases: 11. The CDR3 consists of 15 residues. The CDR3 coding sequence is TGCGCCAGCAGCCAGAGGACAGGCAGCCGGGAGACCCAGTACTTC. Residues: CASSQRTGSRETQYF.

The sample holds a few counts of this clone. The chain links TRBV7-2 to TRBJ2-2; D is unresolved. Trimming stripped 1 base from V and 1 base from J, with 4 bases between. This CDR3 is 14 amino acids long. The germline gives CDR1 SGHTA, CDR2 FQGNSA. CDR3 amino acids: CASSLGRNTGELFF. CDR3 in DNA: TGTGCCAGCAGCTTAGGGAGGAACACCGGGGAGCTGTTTTTT.

CDR3 bases: TGTGCCAGCAGTTATGAGCGGGGGAGTCGCAATGAGCAGTTCTTC. Amino acid sequence: CASSYERGSRNEQFF. The chain couples TRBV6-2 or TRBV6-3 to TRBJ2-1; 8 nucleotides line up with TRBD2. Germline V gene sequence: CDR1 MNHEY, CDR2 SVGEGT. The length of the CDR3 is 15 residues. Germline trimming cut 3 bases from V and 6 bases from J; bases unmatched to any gene: 7.

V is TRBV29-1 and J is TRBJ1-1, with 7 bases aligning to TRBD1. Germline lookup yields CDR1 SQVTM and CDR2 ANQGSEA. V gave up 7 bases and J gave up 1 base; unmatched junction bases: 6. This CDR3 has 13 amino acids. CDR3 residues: CSAHRGSNTEAFF. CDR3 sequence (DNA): TGCAGCGCTCACAGGGGCTCGAACACTGAAGCTTTCTTT.

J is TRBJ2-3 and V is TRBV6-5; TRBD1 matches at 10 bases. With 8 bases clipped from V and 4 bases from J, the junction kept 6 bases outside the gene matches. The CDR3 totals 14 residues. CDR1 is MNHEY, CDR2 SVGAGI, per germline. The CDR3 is CASLAGTGADTQYF. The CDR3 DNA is TGTGCCAGCCTTGCCGGGACAGGGGCAGATACGCAGTATTTT.

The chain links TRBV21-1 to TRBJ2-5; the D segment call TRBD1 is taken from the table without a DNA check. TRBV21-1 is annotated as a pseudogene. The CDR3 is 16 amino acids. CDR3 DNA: TGTGCCAGCAGCAAAGCTCGTCTACAGGGGGCAGAGACCCAGTACTTC. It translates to CASSKARLQGAETQYF.

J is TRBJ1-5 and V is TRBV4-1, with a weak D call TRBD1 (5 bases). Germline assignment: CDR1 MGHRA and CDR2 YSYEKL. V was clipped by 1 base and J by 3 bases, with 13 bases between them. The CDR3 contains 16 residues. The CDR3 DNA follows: TGCGCCAGCAGCCAAGTTATGGGCAGGGACAATCAGCCCCAGCATTTT. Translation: CASSQVMGRDNQPQHF.

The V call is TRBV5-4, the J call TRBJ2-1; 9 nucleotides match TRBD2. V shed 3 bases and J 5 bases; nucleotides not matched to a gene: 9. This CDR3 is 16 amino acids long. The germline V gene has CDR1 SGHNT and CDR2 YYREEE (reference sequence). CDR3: CASSSGLAKENNEQFF. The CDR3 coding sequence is TGTGCCAGCAGCTCCGGACTAGCGAAGGAAAACAATGAGCAGTTCTTC.

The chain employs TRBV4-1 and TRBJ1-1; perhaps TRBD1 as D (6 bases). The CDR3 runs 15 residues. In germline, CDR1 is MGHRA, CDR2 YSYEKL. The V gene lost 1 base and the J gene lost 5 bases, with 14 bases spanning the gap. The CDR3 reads CASSQGRGGQTEAFF. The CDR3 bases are TGCGCCAGCAGCCAAGGTAGGGGGGGGCAAACTGAAGCTTTCTTT.

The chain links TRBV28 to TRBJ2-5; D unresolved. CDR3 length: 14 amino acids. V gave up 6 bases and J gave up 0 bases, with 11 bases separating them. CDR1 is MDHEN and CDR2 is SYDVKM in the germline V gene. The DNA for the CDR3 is TGTGCCAGCAGGCGACACTCAGACCAAGAGACCCAGTACTTC. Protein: CASRRHSDQETQYF.

CDR3 sequence reads: CAWSGSNEQFF. The CDR3 DNA reads TGTGCCTGGAGTGGCTCCAATGAGCAGTTCTTC. This sequence joins TRBV30 and TRBJ2-1; D uncertain. The V end lost 1 base, the J end lost 6 bases, and 4 bases lay between the germline ends. The CDR3 runs 11 residues. Looked up from germline, CDR1 is GTSNPN and CDR2 is SVGIG (reference sequence).

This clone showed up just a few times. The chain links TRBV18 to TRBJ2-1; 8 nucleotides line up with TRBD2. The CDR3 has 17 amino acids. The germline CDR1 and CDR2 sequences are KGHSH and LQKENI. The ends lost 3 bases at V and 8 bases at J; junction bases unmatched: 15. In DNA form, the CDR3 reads TGTGCCAGCTCACCTATTCAGACTAGCGCAGCTTTGGATGAGCAGTTCTTC. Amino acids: CASSPIQTSAALDEQFF.